This T cell receptor beta chain was identified during a study of blood T cell repertoires in COVID-19. For the study at large: Sources were T cells, B-cell-depleted T cells, or PBMCs; the material itself was cDNA or gDNA.

Per the study methods: Reference gene primer amplification in the assay estimated nucleated cell counts. The data were produced by immunoSEQ multiplex PCR, yet TCRdb's version contains in-frame clones alone and is incomplete. The DNA gave D and trimming, while V, J and clone size come from that table. In the table there are 80,000 or so clones, more than 75% of which are singletons. The CDR3 totals 13 residues. V lost 8 bases, J lost 6 bases, and 6 bases stayed unmatched. Germline V gives CDR1 SNHLY, CDR2 FYNNEI. This chain uses TRBV2 with TRBJ2-1; 8 nucleotides line up with TRBD1. The source is a man aged 55 to 70 with COVID-19, enrolled during active disease. Material for sequencing was peripheral blood. The CDR3 DNA sequence: TGTGCCAGCTCATCGGGGACAGGCAATGAGCAGTTCTTC. It encodes CASSSGTGNEQFF.